These T cell receptor beta chains were read from a single sample in a study of response to subunit inactivated influenza vaccine. TCRdb redid the calling of the RT-PCR reads with MiXCR, one entry per CDR3 protein. The sample consists of fewer than 800,000 distinct CDR3 sequences, approximately 14% of them appearing once. This sample comprised PBMCs from blood, obtained about 12 days after vaccination. All receptors derive from a man in his fifties who received an inactivated influenza vaccine. The CDR3 runs from the conserved cysteine through the conserved F or W. Each record gives: V gene, D gene, clone size, J gene, CDR3 protein, CDR3 DNA. The D gene is left open where the match is weak. Only part of the rows carry a size: once, few, many, or a class if the clone is expanded.

V gene: TRBV4-1
D gene: TRBD2
clone size: -
J gene: TRBJ2-1
CDR3 protein: CASSQPTSAAYNEQFF
CDR3 DNA: TGCGCCAGCAGCCAGCCCACTAGCGCGGCCTACAATGAGCAGTTCTTC

V gene: TRBV5-1
D gene: TRBD1
clone size: few
J gene: TRBJ2-2
CDR3 protein: CASSSGRGRNTGELFF
CDR3 DNA: TGCGCCAGCAGCTCTGGCAGGGGGCGCAACACCGGGGAGCTGTTTTTT

V gene: TRBV29-1
D gene: -
clone size: few
J gene: TRBJ1-2
CDR3 protein: CSVVEAGDGYTF
CDR3 DNA: TGCAGCGTTGTTGAGGCAGGGGATGGCTACACCTTC

V gene: TRBV12-3/TRBV12-4
D gene: TRBD1
clone size: few
J gene: TRBJ1-6
CDR3 protein: CASSWDRGNSPLHF
CDR3 DNA: TGTGCCAGCAGCTGGGACAGGGGGAATTCACCCCTCCACTTT

V gene: TRBV20-1
D gene: TRBD2
clone size: -
J gene: TRBJ2-7
CDR3 protein: CSATSPSGRTEQYF
CDR3 DNA: TGCAGTGCTACTAGCCCTAGCGGGAGAACCGAGCAGTACTTC

V gene: TRBV18
D gene: -
clone size: many
J gene: TRBJ1-1
CDR3 protein: CASSVGRGGNTEAFF
CDR3 DNA: TGTGCCAGCTCAGTGGGCCGCGGGGGGAACACTGAAGCTTTCTTT

V gene: TRBV7-8
D gene: -
clone size: few
J gene: TRBJ1-4
CDR3 protein: CASSLGRIPSTNEKLFF
CDR3 DNA: TGTGCCAGCAGCTTAGGCCGAATTCCATCAACTAATGAAAAACTGTTTTTT

V gene: TRBV7-2
D gene: TRBD2
clone size: many
J gene: TRBJ2-3
CDR3 protein: CASSLSLAGRHTQYF
CDR3 DNA: TGTGCCAGCAGCTTATCACTAGCGGGCCGTCATACGCAGTATTTT

V gene: TRBV4-2
D gene: -
clone size: few
J gene: TRBJ2-7
CDR3 protein: CASSQEGAEQYF
CDR3 DNA: TGTGCCAGCAGCCAAGAAGGGGCCGAGCAGTACTTC

V gene: TRBV20-1
D gene: -
clone size: -
J gene: TRBJ1-1
CDR3 protein: CSARRGILRVEAFF
CDR3 DNA: TGCAGTGCTCGAAGGGGGATCTTAAGGGTTGAAGCTTTCTTT

V gene: TRBV2
D gene: TRBD2
clone size: -
J gene: TRBJ2-1
CDR3 protein: CASGLAARAEQFF
CDR3 DNA: TGTGCCAGCGGACTAGCGGCCCGTGCTGAGCAGTTCTTC

V gene: TRBV20-1
D gene: -
clone size: few
J gene: TRBJ1-4
CDR3 protein: CSALGLDEKLFF
CDR3 DNA: TGCAGTGCACTGGGGCTTGATGAAAAACTGTTTTTT

V gene: TRBV29-1
D gene: -
clone size: few
J gene: TRBJ1-1
CDR3 protein: CSAIEPRGRVAEAFF
CDR3 DNA: TGCAGCGCGATCGAGCCCAGGGGTCGCGTAGCTGAAGCTTTCTTT

V gene: TRBV27
D gene: TRBD1
clone size: -
J gene: TRBJ1-6
CDR3 protein: CASSWDRDNSPLHF
CDR3 DNA: TGTGCCAGCAGTTGGGACAGGGATAATTCACCCCTCCACTTT

V gene: TRBV12-3/TRBV12-4
D gene: -
clone size: few
J gene: TRBJ1-2
CDR3 protein: CASMGGGYYGYTF
CDR3 DNA: TGTGCCAGCATGGGGGGAGGATACTATGGCTACACCTTC

V gene: TRBV4-1
D gene: TRBD1
clone size: -
J gene: TRBJ1-1
CDR3 protein: CASSVAGGAFF
CDR3 DNA: TGCGCCAGCAGCGTTGCAGGGGGTGCTTTCTTT

V gene: TRBV6-2/TRBV6-3
D gene: -
clone size: few
J gene: TRBJ1-1
CDR3 protein: CATTLGGQTEAFF
CDR3 DNA: TGTGCCACCACGCTGGGGGGGCAAACTGAAGCTTTCTTT

V gene: TRBV12-3/TRBV12-4
D gene: TRBD1
clone size: few
J gene: TRBJ1-6
CDR3 protein: CASSGTGAPAPLHF
CDR3 DNA: TGTGCCAGCAGTGGGACAGGGGCTCCGGCACCCCTCCACTTT

V gene: TRBV2
D gene: TRBD2
clone size: few
J gene: TRBJ2-5
CDR3 protein: CASSAWTAGDGETQYF
CDR3 DNA: TGTGCCAGCAGCGCCTGGACAGCGGGAGACGGAGAGACCCAGTACTTC

V gene: TRBV14
D gene: -
clone size: few
J gene: TRBJ1-2
CDR3 protein: CASSQVAGSNYGYTF
CDR3 DNA: TGTGCCAGCAGCCAAGTTGCTGGCAGTAACTATGGCTACACCTTC

V gene: TRBV5-1
D gene: -
clone size: -
J gene: TRBJ2-3
CDR3 protein: CASSLDGPGTDTQYF
CDR3 DNA: TGCGCCAGCAGCTTGGATGGTCCAGGCACAGATACGCAGTATTTT

V gene: TRBV6-1
D gene: TRBD1
clone size: -
J gene: TRBJ1-2
CDR3 protein: CASYPGTGLRGYTF
CDR3 DNA: TGTGCCAGCTACCCCGGGACAGGGCTTCGAGGCTACACCTTC

V gene: TRBV7-2
D gene: -
clone size: -
J gene: TRBJ2-1
CDR3 protein: CASRQTGQGLHEQFF
CDR3 DNA: TGTGCCAGCAGGCAGACCGGGCAGGGCCTCCATGAGCAGTTCTTC

V gene: TRBV25-1
D gene: TRBD1
clone size: -
J gene: TRBJ2-7
CDR3 protein: CASRGQGARREQYF
CDR3 DNA: TGTGCCAGCAGAGGACAGGGGGCGCGTCGCGAGCAGTACTTC

V gene: TRBV12-3/TRBV12-4
D gene: -
clone size: -
J gene: TRBJ2-7
CDR3 protein: CASSGRRSSYEQYF
CDR3 DNA: TGTGCCAGCAGCGGACGGCGGAGCTCCTACGAGCAGTACTTC

V gene: TRBV7-8
D gene: TRBD2
clone size: many
J gene: TRBJ2-7
CDR3 protein: CASSSDLGRAFFEQYF
CDR3 DNA: TGTGCCAGCAGCTCCGATTTGGGGAGGGCCTTCTTTGAGCAGTACTTC

V gene: TRBV5-1
D gene: TRBD2
clone size: -
J gene: TRBJ2-7
CDR3 protein: CASSYGTSGVYEQHF
CDR3 DNA: TGCGCCAGCAGCTACGGGACTAGCGGGGTCTACGAGCAGCACTTC

V gene: TRBV5-1
D gene: -
clone size: few
J gene: TRBJ2-1
CDR3 protein: CASSLAGREKYNEQFF
CDR3 DNA: TGCGCCAGCAGCTTGGCCGGTCGGGAGAAATACAATGAGCAGTTCTTC

V gene: TRBV12-3/TRBV12-4
D gene: -
clone size: many
J gene: TRBJ1-6
CDR3 protein: CASSLGTSLHF
CDR3 DNA: TGTGCCAGCAGTTTGGGGACATCCCTCCACTTT

V gene: TRBV20-1
D gene: -
clone size: few
J gene: TRBJ1-3
CDR3 protein: CSARDSRASGNTIYF
CDR3 DNA: TGCAGTGCTAGAGATAGCAGGGCCTCTGGAAACACCATATATTTT

V gene: TRBV20-1
D gene: -
clone size: many
J gene: TRBJ1-2
CDR3 protein: CSAGLGDYGYTF
CDR3 DNA: TGCAGTGCCGGGTTAGGAGACTATGGCTACACCTTC

V gene: TRBV20-1
D gene: TRBD2
clone size: many
J gene: TRBJ2-1
CDR3 protein: CSASQTSGGLNEQFF
CDR3 DNA: TGCAGTGCTAGTCAGACTAGCGGTGGACTCAATGAGCAGTTCTTC

V gene: TRBV29-1
D gene: -
clone size: few
J gene: TRBJ2-7
CDR3 protein: CSVAGQSSIAEQYF
CDR3 DNA: TGCAGCGTCGCCGGACAGTCAAGCATCGCCGAGCAGTACTTC

V gene: TRBV7-2
D gene: -
clone size: -
J gene: TRBJ1-6
CDR3 protein: CASSLASPSTPLHF
CDR3 DNA: TGTGCCAGCAGCTTAGCATCCCCGTCTACACCCCTCCACTTT

V gene: TRBV12-3/TRBV12-4
D gene: -
clone size: many
J gene: TRBJ2-7
CDR3 protein: CASSRGGSYEQYF
CDR3 DNA: TGTGCCAGCAGTCGTGGGGGTAGCTACGAGCAGTACTTC

V gene: TRBV18
D gene: -
clone size: -
J gene: TRBJ2-3
CDR3 protein: CASSPKEEGVGGDTQYF
CDR3 DNA: TGTGCCAGCTCACCGAAGGAGGAGGGAGTAGGAGGAGATACGCAGTATTTT

V gene: TRBV13
D gene: TRBD2
clone size: -
J gene: TRBJ2-1
CDR3 protein: CASSPGLATSYNEQFF
CDR3 DNA: TGTGCCAGCAGCCCGGGACTAGCGACCTCCTACAATGAGCAGTTCTTC

V gene: TRBV20-1
D gene: -
clone size: -
J gene: TRBJ1-2
CDR3 protein: CSAPQYGYTF
CDR3 DNA: TGCAGTGCCCCGCAGTATGGCTACACCTTC

V gene: TRBV14
D gene: TRBD2
clone size: few
J gene: TRBJ2-1
CDR3 protein: CASSQALANEQFF
CDR3 DNA: TGTGCCAGCAGCCAGGCACTAGCGAATGAGCAGTTCTTC

V gene: TRBV21-1
D gene: -
clone size: -
J gene: TRBJ2-5
CDR3 protein: CASSTRGENWDRLETQYF
CDR3 DNA: TGTGCCAGCAGCACCCGGGGGGAGAATTGGGACAGGTTGGAGACCCAGTACTTC

V gene: TRBV12-3/TRBV12-4
D gene: -
clone size: -
J gene: TRBJ2-2
CDR3 protein: CASTVDRLTGELFF
CDR3 DNA: TGTGCCAGCACCGTAGACAGGCTGACCGGGGAGCTGTTTTTT

V gene: TRBV5-1
D gene: TRBD2
clone size: -
J gene: TRBJ2-2
CDR3 protein: CASSLTLADTNTGELFF
CDR3 DNA: TGCGCCAGCAGCTTGACACTAGCGGACACGAACACCGGGGAGCTGTTTTTT

V gene: TRBV23-1
D gene: TRBD1
clone size: -
J gene: TRBJ1-2
CDR3 protein: CASSHRYRGRPNYGYTF
CDR3 DNA: TGCGCCAGCAGTCATCGATACAGGGGCCGACCTAACTATGGCTACACCTTC

V gene: TRBV6-1
D gene: TRBD2
clone size: few
J gene: TRBJ2-2
CDR3 protein: CASNIRLAGVGELFF
CDR3 DNA: TGTGCCAGCAATATAAGACTAGCGGGGGTCGGGGAGCTGTTTTTT

V gene: TRBV30
D gene: -
clone size: -
J gene: TRBJ2-7
CDR3 protein: CAWSGGHGYEQYF
CDR3 DNA: TGTGCCTGGAGTGGGGGGCACGGCTACGAGCAGTACTTC

V gene: TRBV6-1
D gene: TRBD2
clone size: -
J gene: TRBJ2-7
CDR3 protein: CASNRGLQGSYEQYF
CDR3 DNA: TGTGCCAGCAACCGGGGACTACAAGGATCCTACGAGCAGTACTTC

V gene: TRBV20-1
D gene: -
clone size: few
J gene: TRBJ1-5
CDR3 protein: CSASADQTQGQPQHF
CDR3 DNA: TGCAGTGCTAGCGCCGACCAAACGCAGGGTCAGCCCCAGCATTTT

V gene: TRBV28
D gene: -
clone size: few
J gene: TRBJ1-2
CDR3 protein: CASSFGVKANYGYTF
CDR3 DNA: TGTGCCAGCAGTTTTGGGGTTAAAGCTAACTATGGCTACACCTTC

V gene: TRBV20-1
D gene: -
clone size: -
J gene: TRBJ2-5
CDR3 protein: CSARDPGWETQYF
CDR3 DNA: TGCAGTGCTAGAGACCCGGGATGGGAGACCCAGTACTTC

V gene: TRBV28
D gene: TRBD2
clone size: -
J gene: TRBJ2-7
CDR3 protein: CASSFGAGVYEQYF
CDR3 DNA: TGTGCCAGCAGTTTCGGAGCGGGGGTCTACGAGCAGTACTTC

V gene: TRBV9
D gene: -
clone size: -
J gene: TRBJ1-3
CDR3 protein: CASSRENSGNTIYF
CDR3 DNA: TGTGCCAGCAGCCGAGAGAACTCTGGAAACACCATATATTTT

V gene: TRBV5-5
D gene: -
clone size: -
J gene: TRBJ2-5
CDR3 protein: CASSPEGVERETQYF
CDR3 DNA: TGTGCCAGCAGCCCCGAGGGGGTTGAGCGAGAGACCCAGTACTTC

V gene: TRBV7-9
D gene: -
clone size: -
J gene: TRBJ1-4
CDR3 protein: CASSPSVEKLFF
CDR3 DNA: TGTGCCAGCAGCCCTTCGGTTGAAAAACTGTTTTTT

V gene: TRBV4-1
D gene: -
clone size: -
J gene: TRBJ1-1
CDR3 protein: CASSQVRVNTEAFF
CDR3 DNA: TGCGCCAGCAGCCAAGTGCGAGTGAACACTGAAGCTTTCTTT

V gene: TRBV4-1
D gene: TRBD1
clone size: -
J gene: TRBJ1-4
CDR3 protein: CASSRDSDPTNEKLFF
CDR3 DNA: TGCGCCAGCAGCCGGGACAGTGACCCAACTAATGAAAAACTGTTTTTT

V gene: TRBV7-9
D gene: -
clone size: -
J gene: TRBJ2-5
CDR3 protein: CASSPSIKGTQYF
CDR3 DNA: TGTGCCAGCAGCCCCTCCATCAAAGGGACCCAGTACTTC

V gene: TRBV4-2
D gene: TRBD1
clone size: -
J gene: TRBJ2-6
CDR3 protein: CASSSGGGNSGANVLTF
CDR3 DNA: TGTGCCAGCAGCTCAGGGGGCGGAAACTCTGGGGCCAACGTCCTGACTTTC